This TCR beta chain was profiled in a study of T-cell reconstitution after alpha-beta-depleted transplantation in children. In this sample, this clonotype turned up many times. A TCRbeta library incorporating unique molecular identifiers was prepared. TCRdb reanalysed the PCR reads using MiXCR and keeps one entry per CDR3 protein. The table lists about 340,000 distinct CDR3 sequences, approximately 10% of them singletons. This receptor was identified in a human donor who donated a stem cell graft to a child with acute lymphoblastic leukemia. Sequenced here: PBMCs from the stem cell graft donor, sampled from the stem cell graft.

The CDR3 loop is CASSLGTSGGTQYF. For the CDR3, the DNA is TGTGCCAGCAGTTTAGGGACTAGCGGCGGTACGCAGTATTTT. The chain joins TRBV27 to TRBJ2-3; 11 bases fit TRBD2. There are 14 residues in the CDR3. The ends lost 2 bases at V and 8 bases at J; junction bases unmatched: 3. Germline V gene lookup returns CDR1 MNHEY and CDR2 SMNVEV (reference sequence).